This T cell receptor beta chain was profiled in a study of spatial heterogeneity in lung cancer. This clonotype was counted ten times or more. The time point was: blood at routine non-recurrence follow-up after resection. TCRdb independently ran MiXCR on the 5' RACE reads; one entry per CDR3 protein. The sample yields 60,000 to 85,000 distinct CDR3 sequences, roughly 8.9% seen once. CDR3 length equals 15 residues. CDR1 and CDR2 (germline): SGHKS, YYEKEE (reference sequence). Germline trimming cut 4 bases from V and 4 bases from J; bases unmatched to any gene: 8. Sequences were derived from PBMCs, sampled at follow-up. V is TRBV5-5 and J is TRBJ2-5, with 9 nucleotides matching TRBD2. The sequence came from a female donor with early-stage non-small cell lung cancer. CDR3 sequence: CASSRIVAGVETQYF. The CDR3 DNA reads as TGTGCCAGCAGCAGAATAGTAGCGGGAGTAGAGACCCAGTACTTC.